This paragraph reports one TCR beta chain. Its antigen is currently unknown. The record originates from a study of T cells after yellow fever vaccination. Study details: The SMART-Seq v4 Ultra Low Input method served to prepare the low-cell-number fractions. Study-level points and caveats: It was the secondary response that reached its peak faster, day 5 versus 15, but it was weaker.

This CDR3 has 15 residues. The V gene lost 0 bases and the J gene lost 7 bases, with 10 bases spanning the gap. The germline gives CDR1 LNHNV, CDR2 YYDKDF (reference sequence). Template-switching 5'RACE yielded the TCR cDNA; a universal primer site and UMIs were added in the process. A single record per CDR3 protein comes from TCRdb applying MiXCR to the 5' RACE reads. The sample has 620,000 or so distinct CDR3 sequences, 12% seen once. This sequence originates from a man aged 30-40 years who received the YFV17D yellow fever vaccine. The chain joins TRBV15 to TRBJ1-6; D unclear. The source material was PBMCs, sampled on the day of the yellow fever booster vaccination. CDR3 coding DNA: TGTGCCACCAGCAGAGATCCAGGAGGAAATTCACCCCTCCACTTT. Translation gives CATSRDPGGNSPLHF.